This T cell receptor beta chain was obtained from a study of shared clonotypes between healthy human individuals. The V and J ends lost 2 bases and 3 bases respectively, with 5 bases between them. The CDR3 totals 13 residues. CDR1 and CDR2 from the germline V gene are MDHEN and SYDVKM. Several immunoSEQ 96-well plates shared each subset's DNA, each plate a replicate. Scientists sequenced DNA from unsorted PBMC on ten immunoSEQ deep assay plates. Repertoires were generated with immunoSEQ multiplex PCR, while TCRdb's copy carries only in-frame clones and drops some. The sample lists fewer than 650,000 clones, roughly four fifths seen once, with around 11% in the top ten. This clone was seen more than once but under ten times. Donors were Caucasian adults residing in Nashville, Tennessee, USA. It was about 100 million PBMCs that unsorted samples used for genomic DNA.

The chain uses TRBV28 and TRBJ1-5; D unresolved. The sample was PBMCs. The sequence was collected from a woman in her forties in good health. Some clones in this sample may be carry-over from other donors' samples. CDR3 region: CASSLDINQPQHF. Here the CDR3 DNA reads TGTGCCAGCAGTTTAGACATCAATCAGCCCCAGCATTTT.